This paragraph covers one TCR beta chain sequence. The antigen is unknown. Lacking the conserved final phenylalanine or tryptophan, this CDR3 likely reflects a read error. Genomic DNA constituted the template upon which TCR beta VDJ and CDR3 profiling was performed. MiXCR was run by TCRdb on the reads, yielding one entry per CDR3 protein. Here the sample spans roughly 200,000 distinct CDR3 sequences, 63% being singletons. The authors sequenced patients whose flow cytometry had shown CD8+CD57+ cell expansion. The diagnosis in all patients was severe acquired aplastic anemia. The data derive from a study of CD8+CD57+ T cells in acquired aplastic anemia. Study-level results: Simpson's diversity of CD8+ cells was not significantly different in patients compared with controls.

The CDR3 sequence is 14 residues long. V dropped 5 bases and J dropped 1; count of bases not matched to a gene: 4. The source of this sequence is a human donor with aplastic anemia. The chain carries TRBV12-3 or TRBV12-4 and TRBJ1-2, with 7 positions matching TRBD1. Material for sequencing was sorted CD4+, CD8+, or CD8+CD57+ T cells (not recorded which) from PBMCs. The chain's CDR3 is CASSGGTDNYGYTL. The CDR3 DNA follows: TGTGCCAGCAGTGGGGGGACAGATAACTATGGCTACACCCTC.